The rows below give T cell receptor beta chains drawn from one sample of a study of vaccination effects on CD4 cells after COVID-19. Repertoires were generated with immunoSEQ multiplex PCR, while TCRdb's copy carries only in-frame clones and drops some. Of approximately 68,000 clones in the sample, 60% to 85% were seen once. The antigens for these receptors are not known. The input for sequencing was CD4+ T cells from PBMCs cultured with SARS-CoV-2 spike peptides, taken before COVID-19 vaccination. The receptors were gathered from a human donor who received a COVID-19 vaccine. The CDR3 runs from the conserved cysteine through the conserved F or W. The order of the fields is J gene, D gene, V gene, clone size, CDR3 protein, CDR3 DNA. The D gene is left open where the match is weak. Clone size is not always given. Where it is, it says once, few, many or a class for expanded clones.

TRBJ1-5 | NA | TRBV4-1 | once | CASSQDHDRLQQPQHF | TGCGCCAGCAGCCAAGATCATGACAGGCTACAACAGCCCCAGCATTTT
TRBJ1-1 | NA | TRBV12-3/TRBV12-4 | NA | CASSTLNTEAFF | TGTGCCAGCAGTACACTAAACACTGAAGCTTTCTTT
TRBJ2-3 | NA | TRBV11-2 | NA | CASSLGRGRGASTDTQYF | TGTGCCAGCAGCTTGGGCCGGGGTAGGGGGGCTAGCACAGATACGCAGTATTTT
TRBJ2-5 | NA | TRBV3-1/TRBV3-2 | few | CASSQEWGSETQYF | TGTGCCAGCAGCCAAGAATGGGGTTCAGAGACCCAGTACTTC
TRBJ1-3 | NA | TRBV19 | NA | CASTPDRDTIYF | TGTGCCAGTACCCCCGACCGGGACACCATATATTTT
TRBJ1-1 | NA | TRBV30 | NA | CAWGRGHEAFF | TGTGCCTGGGGACGGGGACATGAAGCTTTCTTT
TRBJ1-3 | NA | TRBV5-4 | NA | CASSLENPSTIYF | TGTGCCAGCAGCTTGGAGAACCCCAGCACCATATATTTT
TRBJ1-5 | TRBD1 | TRBV28 | NA | CASSGTGFYQPQHF | TGTGCCAGCAGTGGGACAGGTTTTTATCAGCCCCAGCATTTT
TRBJ1-5 | TRBD1 | TRBV7-2 | NA | CASSLGQGDQPQHF | TGTGCCAGCAGCTTAGGGCAGGGGGATCAGCCCCAGCATTTT
TRBJ1-2 | TRBD1 | TRBV30 | NA | CAWSRQGANYGYTF | TGTGCCTGGAGTCGACAGGGGGCGAACTATGGCTACACCTTC
TRBJ2-6 | TRBD1 | TRBV7-9 | NA | CASSSDRVRGANVLTF | TGTGCCAGCAGCTCAGACAGGGTACGTGGGGCCAACGTCCTGACTTTC
TRBJ2-1 | TRBD1 | TRBV7-8 | NA | CASSFGQGVYNEQFF | TGTGCCAGCAGCTTTGGGCAGGGGGTCTACAATGAGCAGTTCTTC
TRBJ2-5 | NA | TRBV2 | NA | CASRQGALETQYF | TGTGCCAGCAGACAGGGAGCTCTTGAGACCCAGTACTTC
TRBJ1-4 | TRBD1 | TRBV4-1 | NA | CASSPGTGGLLTNEKLFF | TGCGCCAGCAGCCCCGGGACAGGGGGCTTGTTAACTAATGAAAAACTGTTTTTT
TRBJ2-6 | NA | TRBV18 | few | CASSPLPASGANVLTF | TGTGCCAGCTCACCATTGCCCGCCTCTGGGGCCAACGTCCTGACTTTC
TRBJ1-3 | NA | TRBV30 | NA | CACRGSGNTIYF | TGTGCCTGTCGGGGTTCTGGAAACACCATATATTTT
TRBJ2-2 | NA | TRBV7-8 | NA | CASSLGLANTGELFF | TGTGCCAGCAGCTTGGGCCTAGCAAACACCGGGGAGCTGTTTTTT
TRBJ1-5 | TRBD1 | TRBV19 | NA | CASSIIGTGGEKDQPQHF | TGTGCCAGTAGTATAATCGGGACAGGGGGCGAAAAGGACCAGCCCCAGCATTTT